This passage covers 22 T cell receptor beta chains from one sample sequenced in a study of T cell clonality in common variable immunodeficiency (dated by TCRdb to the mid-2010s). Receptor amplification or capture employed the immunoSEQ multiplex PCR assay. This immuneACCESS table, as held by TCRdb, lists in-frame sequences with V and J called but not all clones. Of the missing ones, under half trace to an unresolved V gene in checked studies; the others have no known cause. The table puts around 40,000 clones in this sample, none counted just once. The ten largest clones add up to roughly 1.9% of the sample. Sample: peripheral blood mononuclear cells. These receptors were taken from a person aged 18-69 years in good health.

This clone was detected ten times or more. Partial CDR3 DNA: TGTGCCATCAGTGAGTCTAAGGGGGCGCTGGGGTATGGC. It translates to CAISESKGALGYG. The CDR3 as a whole reads CAISESKGALGYGYTF. The J gene is TRBJ1-2, the V gene TRBV10-3; 7 positions agree with TRBD1. The CDR3 is cut off 3 residues early in the read; its end comes from the germline J gene. V gave up 0 bases and J gave up 5 bases; unmatched junction bases: 9. Per the germline V gene, CDR1 is ENHRY and CDR2 is SYGVKD. The CDR3 is 16 residues long.

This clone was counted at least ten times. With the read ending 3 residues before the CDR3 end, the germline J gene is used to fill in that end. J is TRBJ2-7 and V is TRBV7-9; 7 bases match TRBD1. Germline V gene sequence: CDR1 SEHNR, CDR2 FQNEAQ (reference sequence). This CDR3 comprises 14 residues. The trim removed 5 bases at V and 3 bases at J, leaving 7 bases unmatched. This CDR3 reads CASSPQTGLYEQYF. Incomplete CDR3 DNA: TGTGCCAGCAGCCCCCAGACAGGGCTCTACGAG. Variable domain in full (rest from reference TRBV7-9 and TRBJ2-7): DTGVSQNPRHKITKRGQNVTFRCDPISEHNRLYWYRQTLGQGPEFLTYFQNEAQLEKSRLLSDRFSAERPKGSFSTLEIQRTEQGDSAMYLCASSPQTGLYEQYFGPGTRLTVT.

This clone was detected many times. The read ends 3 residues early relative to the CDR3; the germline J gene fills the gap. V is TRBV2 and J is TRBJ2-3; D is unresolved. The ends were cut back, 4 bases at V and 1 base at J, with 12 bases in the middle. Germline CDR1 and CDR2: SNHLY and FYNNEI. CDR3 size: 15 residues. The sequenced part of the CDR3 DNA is TGTGCCAGCAGTGTTCTACGTGCGGGCACAGATACG. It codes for CASSVLRAGTDT. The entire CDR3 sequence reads CASSVLRAGTDTQYF. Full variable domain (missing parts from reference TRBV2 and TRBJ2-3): EPEVTQTPSHQVTQMGQEVILRCVPISNHLYFYWYRQILGQKVEFLVSFYNNEISEKSEIFDDQFSVERPDGSNFTLKIRSTKLEDSAMYFCASSVLRAGTDTQYFGPGTRLTVL.

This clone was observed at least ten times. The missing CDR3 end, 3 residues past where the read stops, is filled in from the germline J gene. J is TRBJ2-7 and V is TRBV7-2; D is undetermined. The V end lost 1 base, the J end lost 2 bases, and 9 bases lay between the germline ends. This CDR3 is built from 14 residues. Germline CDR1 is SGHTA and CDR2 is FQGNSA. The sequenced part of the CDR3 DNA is TGTGCCAGCAGCTTAGGCGGTAGTCCCTACGAG. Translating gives CASSLGGSPYE. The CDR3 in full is CASSLGGSPYEQYF.

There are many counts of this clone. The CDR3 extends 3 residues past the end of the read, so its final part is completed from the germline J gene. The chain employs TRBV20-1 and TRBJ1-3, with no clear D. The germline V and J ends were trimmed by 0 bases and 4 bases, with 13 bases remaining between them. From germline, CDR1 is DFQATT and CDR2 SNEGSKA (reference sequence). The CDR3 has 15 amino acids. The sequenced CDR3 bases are TGCAGTGCTAGAGATACCCTACAGTACGGAAACACC. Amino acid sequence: CSARDTLQYGNT. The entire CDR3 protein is CSARDTLQYGNTIYF.

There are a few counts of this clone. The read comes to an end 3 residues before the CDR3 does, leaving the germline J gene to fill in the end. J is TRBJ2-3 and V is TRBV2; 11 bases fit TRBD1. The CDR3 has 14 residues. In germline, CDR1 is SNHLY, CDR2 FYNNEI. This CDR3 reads CASSPGQGGETQYF. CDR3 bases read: TGTGCCAGCAGCCCGGGACAGGGGGGAGAGACG.

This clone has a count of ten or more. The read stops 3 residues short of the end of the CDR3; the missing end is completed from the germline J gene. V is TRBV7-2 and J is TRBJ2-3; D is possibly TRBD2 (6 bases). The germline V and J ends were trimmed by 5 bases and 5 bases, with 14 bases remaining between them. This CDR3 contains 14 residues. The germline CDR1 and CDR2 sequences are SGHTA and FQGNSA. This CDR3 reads CASSPGGYEDTQYF. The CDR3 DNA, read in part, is TGTGCCAGCAGCCCCGGGGGTTATGAAGATACG.

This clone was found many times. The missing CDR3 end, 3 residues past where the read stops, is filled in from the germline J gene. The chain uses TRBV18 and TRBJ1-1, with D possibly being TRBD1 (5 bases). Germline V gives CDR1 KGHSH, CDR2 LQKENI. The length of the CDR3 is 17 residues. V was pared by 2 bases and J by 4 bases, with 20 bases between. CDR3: CASSPYRQGGSVTEAFF. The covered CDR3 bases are TGTGCCAGCTCACCATATCGGCAGGGCGGAAGCGTCACTGAA.

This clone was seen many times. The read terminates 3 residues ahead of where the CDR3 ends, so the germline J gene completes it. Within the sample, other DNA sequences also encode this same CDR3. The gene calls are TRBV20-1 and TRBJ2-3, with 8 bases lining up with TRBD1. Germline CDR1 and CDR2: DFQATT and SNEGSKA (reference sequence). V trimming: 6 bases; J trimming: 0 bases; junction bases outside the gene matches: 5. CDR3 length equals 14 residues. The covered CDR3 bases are TGCAGTGCGACCGGACAGGGTAGCACAGATACG. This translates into CSATGQGSTDT. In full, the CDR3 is CSATGQGSTDTQYF.

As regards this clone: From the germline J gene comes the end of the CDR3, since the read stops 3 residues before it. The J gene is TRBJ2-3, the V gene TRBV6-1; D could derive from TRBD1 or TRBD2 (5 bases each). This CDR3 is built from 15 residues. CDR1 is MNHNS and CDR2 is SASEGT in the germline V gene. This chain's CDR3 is CASREEGASNQPQYF. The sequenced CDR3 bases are TGTGCCAGCCGGGAAGAAGGGGCGAGCAATCAGCCG.

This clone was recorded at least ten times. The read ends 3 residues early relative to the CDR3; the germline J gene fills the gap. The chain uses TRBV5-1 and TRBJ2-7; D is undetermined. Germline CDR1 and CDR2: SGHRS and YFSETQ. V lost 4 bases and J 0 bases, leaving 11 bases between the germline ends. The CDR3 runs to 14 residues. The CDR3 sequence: CASSTEADSYEQYF. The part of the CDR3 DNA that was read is TGCGCCAGCAGCACCGAGGCAGACTCCTACGAG.

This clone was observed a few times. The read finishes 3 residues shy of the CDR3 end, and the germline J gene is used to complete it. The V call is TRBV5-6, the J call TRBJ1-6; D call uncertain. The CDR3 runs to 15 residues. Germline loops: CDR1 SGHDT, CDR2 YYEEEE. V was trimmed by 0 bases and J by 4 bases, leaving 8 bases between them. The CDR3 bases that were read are TGTGCCAGCAGCTTGGCGGGGTTTTATAATTCACCC. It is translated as CASSLAGFYNSP. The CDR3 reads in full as CASSLAGFYNSPLHF.

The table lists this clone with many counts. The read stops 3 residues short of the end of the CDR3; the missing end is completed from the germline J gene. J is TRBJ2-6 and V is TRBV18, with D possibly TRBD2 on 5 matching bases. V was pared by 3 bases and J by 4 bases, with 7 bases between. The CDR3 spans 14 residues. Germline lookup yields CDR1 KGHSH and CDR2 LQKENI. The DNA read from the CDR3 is TGTGCCAGCTCACCTTCGGGGGGGGCCAACGTC. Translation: CASSPSGGANV. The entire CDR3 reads CASSPSGGANVLTF.

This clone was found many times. The CDR3 loop reads CASSIVGPGTGGLETQYF. The part of the CDR3 DNA that was read is TGTGCCAGTAGTATAGTCGGGCCCGGGACAGGGGGCCTGGAGACC. This chain connects TRBV19 to TRBJ2-5; 12 bases are shared with TRBD1. The missing CDR3 end, 3 residues past where the read stops, is filled in from the germline J gene. Per the germline V gene, CDR1 is LNHDA and CDR2 is SQIVND (reference sequence). The CDR3 has 18 residues. V gave up 1 base and J gave up 5 bases; unmatched junction bases: 11.

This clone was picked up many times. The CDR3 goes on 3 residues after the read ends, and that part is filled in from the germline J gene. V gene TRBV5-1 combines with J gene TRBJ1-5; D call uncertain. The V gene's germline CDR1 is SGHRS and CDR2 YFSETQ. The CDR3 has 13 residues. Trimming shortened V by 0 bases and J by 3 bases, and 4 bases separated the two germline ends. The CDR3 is CASSLDNNQPQHF. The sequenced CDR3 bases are TGCGCCAGCAGCTTGGACAACAATCAGCCC.

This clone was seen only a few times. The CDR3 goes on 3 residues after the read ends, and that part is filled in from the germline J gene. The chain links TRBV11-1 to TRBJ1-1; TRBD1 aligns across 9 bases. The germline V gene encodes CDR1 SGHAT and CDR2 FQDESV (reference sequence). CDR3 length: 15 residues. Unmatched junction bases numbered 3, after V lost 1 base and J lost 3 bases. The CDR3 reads CASSLGGTGYTEAFF. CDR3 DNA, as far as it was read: TGTGCCAGCAGCTTAGGAGGGACAGGGTACACTGAA.

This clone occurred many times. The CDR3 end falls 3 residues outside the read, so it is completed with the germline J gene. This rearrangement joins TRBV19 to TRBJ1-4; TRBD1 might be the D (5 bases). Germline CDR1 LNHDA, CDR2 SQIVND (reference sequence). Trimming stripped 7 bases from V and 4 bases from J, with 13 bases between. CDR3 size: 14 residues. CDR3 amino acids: CASTQTGLNEKLFF. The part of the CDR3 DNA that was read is TGTGCCAGTACGCAGACGGGACTTAATGAAAAA.

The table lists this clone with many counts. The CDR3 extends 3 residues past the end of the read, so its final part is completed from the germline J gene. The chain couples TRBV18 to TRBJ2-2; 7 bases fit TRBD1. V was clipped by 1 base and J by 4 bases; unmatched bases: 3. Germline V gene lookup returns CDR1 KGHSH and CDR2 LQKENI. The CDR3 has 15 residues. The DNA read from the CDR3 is TGTGCCAGCTCACCACTCAGGGGGAGCACCGGGGAG. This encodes CASSPLRGSTGE. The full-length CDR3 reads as CASSPLRGSTGELFF.

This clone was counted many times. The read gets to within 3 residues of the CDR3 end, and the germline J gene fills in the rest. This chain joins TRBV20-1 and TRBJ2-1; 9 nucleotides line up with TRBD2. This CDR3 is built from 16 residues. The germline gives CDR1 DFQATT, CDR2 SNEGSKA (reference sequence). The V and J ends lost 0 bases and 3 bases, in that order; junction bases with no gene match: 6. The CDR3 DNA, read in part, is TGCAGTGCTAGAGACGTAGCGGGGGTGGGCTACAATGAG. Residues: CSARDVAGVGYNE. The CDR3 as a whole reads CSARDVAGVGYNEQFF.

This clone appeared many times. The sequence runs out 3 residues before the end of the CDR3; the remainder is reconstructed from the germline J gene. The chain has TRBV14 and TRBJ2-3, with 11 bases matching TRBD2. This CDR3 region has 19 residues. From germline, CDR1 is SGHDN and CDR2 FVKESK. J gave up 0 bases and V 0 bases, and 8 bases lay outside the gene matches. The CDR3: CASSQEAGLAVQSTDTQYF. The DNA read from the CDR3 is TGTGCCAGCAGCCAAGAAGCGGGACTAGCGGTTCAGAGCACAGATACG. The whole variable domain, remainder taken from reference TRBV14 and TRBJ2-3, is EAGVTQFPSHSVIEKGQTVTLRCDPISGHDNLYWYRRVMGKEIKFLLHFVKESKQDESGMPNNRFLAERTGGTYSTLKVQPAELEDSGVYFCASSQEAGLAVQSTDTQYFGPGTRLTVL.

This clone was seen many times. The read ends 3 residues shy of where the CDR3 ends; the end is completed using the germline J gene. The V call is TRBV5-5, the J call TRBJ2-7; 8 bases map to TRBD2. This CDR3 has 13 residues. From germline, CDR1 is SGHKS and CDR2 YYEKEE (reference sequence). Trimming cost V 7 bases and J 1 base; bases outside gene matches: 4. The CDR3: CASLLAGSYEQYF. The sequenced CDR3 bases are TGTGCCAGCCTATTAGCGGGGTCCTACGAG.

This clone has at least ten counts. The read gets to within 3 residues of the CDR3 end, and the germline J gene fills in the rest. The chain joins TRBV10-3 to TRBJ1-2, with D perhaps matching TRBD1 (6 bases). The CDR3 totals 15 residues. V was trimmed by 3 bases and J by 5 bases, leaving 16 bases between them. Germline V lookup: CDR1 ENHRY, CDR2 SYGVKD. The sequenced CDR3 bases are TGTGCCATCAGTGATGGGGGCAGGGTGAGGTATGGC. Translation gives CAISDGGRVRYG. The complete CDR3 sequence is CAISDGGRVRYGYTF.